These 21 T cell receptor beta chains originate from one sample sequenced in a study of blood T cell repertoires in COVID-19. Data came from immunoSEQ multiplex PCR; TCRdb stores just in-frame clones and leaves some out. The sample includes some 160,000 clones, more than 65% of them seen just once. The sample consisted of peripheral blood. Receptor source: a man aged 65 to 85 with active or convalescent COVID-19.

This chain links TRBV7-2 with TRBJ1-1; the D gene is possibly TRBD1 (6 bases). Germline V gene data show CDR1 as SGHTA and CDR2 as FQGNSA. With 4 bases removed from V and 10 bases from J, the gap between germline ends came to 16 bases. CDR3 length: 13 amino acids. As DNA, the CDR3 is TGTGCCAGCAGCTCCGGCCAGGGGAGCTCAGCTTTCTTT. Translated: CASSSGQGSSAFF.

This clone was recorded a few times. The chain couples TRBV2 to TRBJ2-5; TRBD1 might be the D (6 bases). Looked up from germline, CDR1 is SNHLY and CDR2 is FYNNEI. The length of the CDR3 is 19 residues. Trimming took 6 bases from V and 2 from J, leaving 28 bases between them. The CDR3 DNA follows: TGTGCCAGCAGCAGCGTCCCGGGGACAACTAGTGATATTCAAGAGACCCAGTACTTC. It yields the protein CASSSVPGTTSDIQETQYF.

The chain employs TRBV2 and TRBJ1-5, with no clear D. Per germline, CDR1 SNHLY and CDR2 FYNNEI. The CDR3 is 14 amino acids. Trimming stripped 3 bases from V and 4 bases from J, with 10 bases between. CDR3: CASSDQLPNQPQHF. The DNA of the CDR3 is TGTGCCAGCAGTGACCAACTGCCAAATCAGCCCCAGCATTTT.

This clone was found a few times. The chain carries TRBV10-2 and TRBJ1-1, with D possibly being TRBD1 (6 bases). CDR1 WSHSY and CDR2 SAAADI come from the germline V gene. The CDR3 runs 14 residues. V lost 6 bases to trimming and J lost 2 bases, with 13 bases between them. The CDR3 region has the DNA TGCGCCAGCAGATTGGACAGTTATAACACTGAAGCTTTCTTT. It codes for CASRLDSYNTEAFF.

V usage is TRBV10-1 and J usage is TRBJ2-3, with D perhaps TRBD1 (6 bases). The V end lost 4 bases, the J end lost 3 bases, and 8 bases lay between the germline ends. This CDR3 comprises 13 residues. Germline-derived CDR1 and CDR2 are WNHNN and SYGVQD (reference sequence). Here the CDR3 DNA reads TGCGCCAGCAGTGTGGACAGTACAGATACGCAGTATTTT. This gives the protein CASSVDSTDTQYF.

The rearrangement joins TRBV15 to TRBJ1-5; the match to TRBD1 covers 7 bases. Germline assignment: CDR1 LNHNV and CDR2 YYDKDF (reference sequence). The ends lost 1 base at V and 2 bases at J; junction bases unmatched: 11. The CDR3 is 18 amino acids. The CDR3 sequence is CATSRVYRGRKGNQPQHF. DNA for the CDR3: TGTGCCACCAGCAGAGTGTACAGGGGAAGAAAGGGCAATCAGCCCCAGCATTTT.

The J gene is TRBJ2-1, the V gene TRBV27, with TRBD1 identical over 7 bases. There are 15 residues in the CDR3. Germline CDR1 and CDR2: MNHEY and SMNVEV (reference sequence). Trimming cost V 6 bases and J 2 bases; bases outside gene matches: 7. In nucleotides, the CDR3 is TGTGCCAGCAGCCTGGACAGGTCCACCTACAATGAGCAGTTCTTC. Protein sequence: CASSLDRSTYNEQFF.

The V and J genes are TRBV7-2 and TRBJ2-1; 10 nucleotides agree with TRBD2. Germline V gene lookup returns CDR1 SGHTA and CDR2 FQGNSA. J lost 10 bases, V lost 5 bases, and 8 bases had no gene match. CDR3 length equals 14 residues. The CDR3: CASSPGLAPSEQFF. The CDR3, as DNA: TGTGCCAGCAGCCCGGGACTAGCGCCAAGCGAGCAGTTCTTC.

This clone was observed once. This rearrangement joins TRBV7-9 to TRBJ2-7; D is possibly TRBD1 (6 bases). The CDR3 contains 14 residues. V was cut by 2 bases and J by 3 bases, with 11 bases left in between. Germline assignment: CDR1 SEHNR and CDR2 FQNEAQ (reference sequence). CDR3 residues: CASSLSGASYEQYF. In nucleotides, the CDR3 is TGTGCCAGCAGCTTATCAGGGGCTAGCTACGAGCAGTACTTC.

The gene calls are TRBV18 and TRBJ2-7; the D gene is possibly TRBD1 (6 bases). The CDR3 is 15 residues long. Per germline, CDR1 KGHSH and CDR2 LQKENI. Trimming removed 6 bases from V and 0 bases from J, with 15 bases in between. The CDR3 DNA is TGTGCCAGCTCCCCAACAGGGATACGCTCCTACGAGCAGTACTTC. Translation: CASSPTGIRSYEQYF.

The rearrangement joins TRBV3-1 (or the pseudogene TRBV3-2) to TRBJ2-2, with 9 bases identical to TRBD1. Losses at the gene ends were 4 bases for V and 1 base for J; bases not matched to a gene: 4. Germline-derived CDR1 and CDR2 are LGHDT and YNNKEL (reference sequence). The CDR3 runs 16 residues. CDR3 sequence reads: CASSPTGGRNTGELFF. The CDR3 nucleotides read TGTGCCAGCAGCCCTACAGGGGGCAGGAACACCGGGGAGCTGTTTTTT.

This rearrangement joins TRBV24-1 to TRBJ2-4, with a weak D call TRBD1 (5 bases). The CDR3 is 15 amino acids. Germline V CDR1 and CDR2: KGHDR, SFDVKD. V lost 4 bases to trimming and J lost 3 bases, with 12 bases between them. The DNA of the CDR3 is TGTGCCACCAGTGACCCCGCTAGGGGCAAAAACATTCAGTACTTC. This translates into CATSDPARGKNIQYF.

The chain links TRBV19 to TRBJ2-7; weak D call: TRBD2 (5 bases). V gave up 0 bases and J gave up 7 bases, with 13 bases separating them. The germline V gene has CDR1 LNHDA and CDR2 SQIVND (reference sequence). The CDR3 has 14 residues. The CDR3 is CASSIDLDRGEQYF. The CDR3 nucleotides are TGTGCCAGTAGTATAGACCTGGACCGGGGAGAGCAGTACTTC.

The rearrangement links TRBV30 to TRBJ2-4; D is undetermined. V dropped 5 bases and J dropped 7 bases, with 6 bases sitting between them. Germline values: CDR1 GTSNPN, CDR2 SVGIG (reference sequence). The CDR3 contains 10 residues. CDR3 nucleotide sequence: TGTGCCTGGGGTTCGAACATTCAGTACTTC. Its translation: CAWGSNIQYF.

This chain joins TRBV28 and TRBJ2-2, with 9 bases that match TRBD1. This CDR3 contains 15 residues. Unmatched junction bases numbered 3, after V lost 3 bases and J lost 4 bases. Germline V lookup: CDR1 MDHEN, CDR2 SYDVKM. In DNA, the CDR3 is TGTGCCAGCAGTTTGTGGACAGGGGTCACCGGGGAGCTGTTTTTT. This translates into CASSLWTGVTGELFF. Full variable domain (missing parts from reference TRBV28 and TRBJ2-2): DVKVTQSSRYLVKRTGEKVFLECVQDMDHENMFWYRQDPGLGLRLIYFSYDVKMKEKGDIPEGYSVSREKKERFSLILESASTNQTSMYLCASSLWTGVTGELFFGEGSRLTVL.

The chain is built from TRBV28 and TRBJ2-2; 9 nucleotides agree with TRBD2. The CDR3 spans 15 residues. V lost 6 bases to trimming and J lost 5 bases; unmatched junction nucleotides: 7. CDR1 is MDHEN and CDR2 is SYDVKM in the germline V gene. CDR3 nucleotides: TGTGCCAGCAGCAACGGACTAGCGCGGACCGGGGAGCTGTTTTTT. It is translated as CASSNGLARTGELFF. Looking up the rest from reference TRBV28 and TRBJ2-2 gives the full variable domain: DVKVTQSSRYLVKRTGEKVFLECVQDMDHENMFWYRQDPGLGLRLIYFSYDVKMKEKGDIPEGYSVSREKKERFSLILESASTNQTSMYLCASSNGLARTGELFFGEGSRLTVL.

The CDR3 nucleotides are TGTGCCAGCAGCGTGACTAGCGGGGGACCCACAGATACGCAGTATTTT. Amino acids: CASSVTSGGPTDTQYF. The rearrangement joins TRBV2 to TRBJ2-3, with 12 bases that match TRBD2. In germline, CDR1 is SNHLY, CDR2 FYNNEI. This CDR3 contains 16 residues. With 6 bases clipped from V and 2 bases from J, the junction kept 6 bases outside the gene matches.

The J gene is TRBJ1-1, the V gene TRBV9, with D tentatively TRBD1 (6 bases). The CDR3 runs to 14 residues. Trimming took off 1 base at V and 1 base at J, with 8 bases between the two ends. Germline V lookup: CDR1 SGDLS, CDR2 YYNGEE. CDR3 region: CASSVTGQNTEAFF. For the CDR3, the DNA is TGTGCCAGCAGCGTAACAGGGCAGAACACTGAAGCTTTCTTT.

The CDR3 DNA is TGCGCCAGCAGCCGCCGAGGGGGTTTAGGGCCTCGAATTGGCTACACCTTC. It encodes CASSRRGGLGPRIGYTF. The rearrangement links TRBV4-3 to TRBJ1-2; possible D gene TRBD1, 6 bases. The ends were cut back, 4 bases at V and 7 bases at J, with 25 bases in the middle. This CDR3 has 17 amino acids. Germline V gives CDR1 LGHNA, CDR2 YSLEER.

This chain uses TRBV9 with TRBJ2-5; tentative D call: TRBD1 (6 bases). Germline values: CDR1 SGDLS, CDR2 YYNGEE. V lost 3 bases and J 5 bases, leaving 17 bases between the germline ends. This CDR3 has 15 amino acids. The CDR3 sequence is CASSAYPGQTETQYF. The CDR3 region has the DNA TGTGCCAGCAGCGCCTATCCGGGACAAACCGAGACCCAGTACTTC.

This chain uses TRBV25-1 with TRBJ2-7; the match to TRBD1 covers 11 bases. Losses at the gene ends were 2 bases for V and 7 bases for J; bases not matched to a gene: 7. The CDR3 loop spans 15 amino acids. CDR1 MGHDK and CDR2 SYGVNS come from the germline V gene. The CDR3 here is CASSEPGTGGYEQYF. The CDR3 bases are TGTGCCAGCAGTGAACCCGGGACAGGGGGATATGAGCAGTACTTC.